Following are 9 T cell receptor beta chains from one sample sequenced in a study of CD8 T cells in ankylosing spondylitis. TCRdb independently ran MiXCR on the 5' RACE reads; one entry per CDR3 protein. Of 350,000 or so distinct CDR3 sequences listed, roughly 15% are singletons. The specimen was blood, either unsorted or a sorted T cell fraction (not recorded which). These TCRs come from a male donor with ankylosing spondylitis or in good health (not recorded which).

This clonotype was counted only a few times. This chain connects TRBV11-1 to TRBJ2-1, with TRBD2 identical over 8 bases. The CDR3 runs to 19 residues. V gave up 2 bases and J gave up 0 bases; unmatched junction bases: 12. From germline, CDR1 is SGHAT and CDR2 FQDESV (reference sequence). This chain's CDR3 is CASSLQLLRGASSYNEQFF. For the CDR3, the DNA is TGTGCCAGCAGCTTACAACTTCTGCGGGGGGCCAGCTCCTACAATGAGCAGTTCTTC.

The chain uses TRBV5-1 and TRBJ1-2, with unresolved D. The V gene lost 4 bases and the J gene lost 2 bases, with 15 bases spanning the gap. Per the germline V gene, CDR1 is SGHRS and CDR2 is YFSETQ. CDR3 length equals 15 residues. The CDR3 region is CASSSSIGYNYGYTF. DNA for the CDR3: TGCGCCAGCAGCAGTAGTATCGGATACAACTATGGCTACACCTTC.

The sample holds many counts of this clonotype. This rearrangement joins TRBV10-3 to TRBJ2-5, with D unclear. The CDR3 runs to 11 residues. Trimming shortened V by 2 bases and J by 3 bases, and 1 base separated the two germline ends. Germline CDR1 ENHRY, CDR2 SYGVKD. The CDR3 region is CAISEKETQYF. DNA for the CDR3: TGTGCCATCAGTGAGAAAGAGACCCAGTACTTC.

The genes are TRBV20-1 and TRBJ1-1, with 7 bases matching TRBD1. The V gene's germline CDR1 is DFQATT and CDR2 SNEGSKA (reference sequence). The CDR3 runs 13 residues. Trimming removed 1 base from V and 4 bases from J; junction bases left unmatched: 3. The CDR3 DNA reads TGCAGTGCTAGAGCAGGGGGGGTCACTGAAGCTTTCTTT. Its protein product is CSARAGGVTEAFF.

This clonotype appeared many times. This chain links TRBV12-3 or TRBV12-4 with TRBJ1-4; 9 bases map to TRBD1. This CDR3 is built from 17 residues. J gave up 8 bases and V 6 bases, and 16 bases lay outside the gene matches. The DNA for the CDR3 is TGTGCCAGCAGCCCATGGGTATGGGACAGGGTGAGCGAAAAACTGTTTTTT. Encoded protein: CASSPWVWDRVSEKLFF.

This clonotype was picked up many times. The chain uses TRBV12-3 or TRBV12-4 and TRBJ1-4, with a weak D call TRBD1 (5 bases). The ends were cut back, 5 bases at V and 0 bases at J, with 10 bases in the middle. This CDR3 contains 15 residues. DNA for the CDR3: TGTGCCAGCAGTCCGCGACAGACAACTAATGAAAAACTGTTTTTT. Its translation: CASSPRQTTNEKLFF.

The chain recombines TRBV6-1 with TRBJ2-2, with D tentatively TRBD1 or TRBD2 (5 bases each). This CDR3 is built from 14 residues. V dropped 4 bases and J dropped 1 base, with 7 bases sitting between them. Germline V gives CDR1 MNHNS, CDR2 SASEGT. CDR3 loop: CASSVGENTGELFF. DNA for the CDR3: TGTGCCAGCAGTGTGGGGGAGAACACCGGGGAGCTGTTTTTT.

Points on this clonotype: The junction departs from the called germline gene at one end, perhaps through a read error. The gene calls are TRBV18 and TRBJ2-2, with a weak D call TRBD2 (6 bases). The V gene's germline CDR1 is KGHSH and CDR2 LQKENI. The CDR3 sequence is 15 residues long. The CDR3 sequence is CASSPPEGNTWELFF. For the CDR3, the DNA is TGTGCCAGCTCACCACCGGAGGGGAACACCTGGGAGCTGTTTTTT.

The V and J genes are TRBV7-9 and TRBJ2-7, with 8 bases fitting TRBD1. Germline trimming cut 1 base from V and 2 bases from J; bases unmatched to any gene: 4. The germline V gene encodes CDR1 SEHNR and CDR2 FQNEAQ (reference sequence). CDR3 length equals 15 residues. DNA for the CDR3: TGTGCCAGCAGCTTAGGGACAGGGAAAACCTACGAGCAGTACTTC. Protein: CASSLGTGKTYEQYF.